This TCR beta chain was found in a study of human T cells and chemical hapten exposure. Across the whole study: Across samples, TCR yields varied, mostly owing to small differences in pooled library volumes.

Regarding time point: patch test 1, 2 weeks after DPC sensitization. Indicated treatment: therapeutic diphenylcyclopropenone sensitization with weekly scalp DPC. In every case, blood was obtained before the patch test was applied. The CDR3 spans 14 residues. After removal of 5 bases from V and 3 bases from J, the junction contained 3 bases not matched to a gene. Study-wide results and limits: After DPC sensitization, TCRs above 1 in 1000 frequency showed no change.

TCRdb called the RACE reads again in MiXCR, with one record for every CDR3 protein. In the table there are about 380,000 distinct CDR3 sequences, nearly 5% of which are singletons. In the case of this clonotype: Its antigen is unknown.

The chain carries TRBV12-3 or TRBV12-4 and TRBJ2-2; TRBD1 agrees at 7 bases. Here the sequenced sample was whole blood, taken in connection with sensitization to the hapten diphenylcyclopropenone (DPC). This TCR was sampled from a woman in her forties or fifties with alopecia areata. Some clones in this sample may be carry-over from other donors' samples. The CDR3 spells CASSRQGYTGELFF. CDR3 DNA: TGTGCCAGCAGTAGACAGGGTTACACCGGGGAGCTGTTTTTT.